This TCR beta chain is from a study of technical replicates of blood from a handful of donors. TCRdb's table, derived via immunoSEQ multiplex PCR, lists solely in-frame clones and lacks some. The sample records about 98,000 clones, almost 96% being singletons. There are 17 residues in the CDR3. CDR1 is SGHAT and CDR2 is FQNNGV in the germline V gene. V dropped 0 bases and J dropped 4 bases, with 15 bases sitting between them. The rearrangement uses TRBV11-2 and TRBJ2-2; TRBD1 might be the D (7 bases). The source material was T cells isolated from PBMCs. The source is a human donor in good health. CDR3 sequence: CASSLDSGRGVTGELFF. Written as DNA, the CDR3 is TGTGCCAGCAGCTTAGATTCCGGCAGGGGGGTCACCGGGGAGCTGTTTTTT.